This is a list of T cell receptor beta chains from one sample in a study of blood T cell repertoires in COVID-19. The repertoire was sequenced with immunoSEQ multiplex PCR; TCRdb's copy has only in-frame clones and lacks some. The sample has 120,000 or so clones; around 64% are singletons. The specimen was peripheral blood. The receptors originated from a human donor with acute or convalescent COVID-19. The donor label of this sample is uncertain. The CDR3 runs from the conserved cysteine through the conserved F or W. The order of the fields is D gene, V gene, clone size, J gene, CDR3 protein, CDR3 DNA. A D gene is named only where the DNA matches it firmly. Not all rows give a size; the values are once, few, many and, for expanded clones, a class.

>.|TRBV19|.|TRBJ1-2
CASSIAGMGRGYTF
TGTGCCAGTAGTATAGCCGGGATGGGAAGAGGCTACACCTTC
>.|TRBV19|.|TRBJ1-3
CASRTQGGSGNTIYF
TGTGCCAGTAGGACCCAGGGAGGGTCTGGAAACACCATATATTTT
>TRBD1|TRBV7-6|.|TRBJ2-5
CASSPTTGRLTQYF
TGTGCCAGCAGCCCGACGACAGGGCGGCTGACCCAGTACTTC
>.|TRBV6-5|.|TRBJ2-7
CASSLRDTSPYEQYF
TGTGCCAGCAGCCTCCGGGACACCTCCCCCTACGAGCAGTACTTC
>.|TRBV6-5|.|TRBJ2-7
CASSYVGGAYEQYF
TGTGCCAGCAGTTACGTTGGGGGCGCCTACGAGCAGTACTTC
>.|TRBV11-2|.|TRBJ1-3
CASRLTGSGNTIYF
TGTGCCAGCAGACTAACAGGGTCTGGAAACACCATATATTTT
>.|TRBV11-2|.|TRBJ2-7
CASSLASYEQYF
TGTGCCAGCAGCTTAGCGTCCTACGAGCAGTACTTC
>.|TRBV9|few|TRBJ2-2
CASTPGVNTGELFF
TGTGCCAGCACCCCCGGGGTGAACACCGGGGAGCTGTTTTTT
>.|TRBV7-3|.|TRBJ2-2
CASSPPPGHPSTGELFF
TGTGCCAGCAGCCCGCCCCCGGGACACCCGTCCACCGGGGAGCTGTTTTTT
>.|TRBV2|.|TRBJ1-1
CASSRDRNTEAFF
TGTGCCAGCAGCCGTGACAGAAACACTGAAGCTTTCTTT
>TRBD1|TRBV10-3|once|TRBJ1-5
CAITTGTGHQPQHF
TGTGCCATCACCACCGGGACAGGTCATCAGCCCCAGCATTTT
>TRBD1|TRBV18|.|TRBJ2-3
CASRDRELSTDTQYF
TGTGCTAGTCGGGACAGGGAGCTCAGCACAGATACGCAGTATTTT
>.|TRBV10-1|.|TRBJ1-2
CASSAGASYGYTF
TGCGCCAGCAGTGCAGGGGCCAGCTATGGCTACACCTTC
>TRBD1|TRBV6-5|.|TRBJ2-7
CASSSPGTGGYEQYF
TGTGCCAGCAGTAGCCCCGGGACAGGGGGCTACGAGCAGTACTTC
>.|TRBV3-1/TRBV3-2|.|TRBJ1-6
CASSQGQARLHF
TGTGCCAGCAGCCAAGGACAGGCTCGTCTTCACTTT
>TRBD1|TRBV3-1/TRBV3-2|once|TRBJ1-6
CASSGGTGRGSPLHF
TGTGCCAGCAGCGGAGGGACAGGGAGGGGATCACCCCTCCACTTT
>.|TRBV5-1|.|TRBJ1-5
CASSLGGENQPQHF
TGCGCCAGCAGCTTAGGAGGGGAAAATCAGCCCCAGCATTTT
>.|TRBV10-3|many|TRBJ1-1
CAINPGGNTEAFF
TGTGCCATCAACCCAGGAGGAAACACTGAAGCTTTCTTT
>TRBD2|TRBV3-1/TRBV3-2|.|TRBJ2-2
CASSQVLAGTGELFF
TGTGCCAGCAGCCAAGTCCTAGCGGGGACCGGGGAGCTGTTTTTT
>TRBD2|TRBV29-1|.|TRBJ2-1
CSVEGERGSSNEQFF
TGCAGCGTTGAGGGGGAGCGGGGGAGCAGCAATGAGCAGTTCTTC
>TRBD1|TRBV29-1|few|TRBJ1-1
CSAQGPSNTEAFF
TGCAGCGCACAGGGGCCCTCGAACACTGAAGCTTTCTTT
>.|TRBV19|.|TRBJ1-5
CASSIVGRNQPQHF
TGTGCCAGTAGTATAGTAGGGAGGAATCAGCCCCAGCATTTT
>.|TRBV21-1|.|TRBJ2-5
CASSKKWARQEGSQETQYF
TGTGCCAGCAGCAAAAAGTGGGCAAGGCAGGAGGGTTCCCAAGAGACCCAGTACTTC
>.|TRBV5-1|.|TRBJ1-2
CASSLYTSGLGYTF
TGCGCCAGCAGCTTGTATACCAGTGGCCTTGGCTACACCTTC
>.|TRBV6-1|.|TRBJ1-3
CASSEAPAGNSGNTIYF
TGTGCCAGCAGTGAAGCCCCGGCAGGGAACTCTGGAAACACCATATATTTT
>TRBD1|TRBV6-5|.|TRBJ1-2
CASSRQGLGDYGYTF
TGTGCCAGCAGTAGACAGGGCTTGGGTGACTATGGCTACACCTTC
>.|TRBV6-6|once|TRBJ2-6
CASSYGSNSGANVLTF
TGTGCCAGCAGTTACGGCTCCAACTCTGGGGCCAACGTCCTGACTTTC
>TRBD1|TRBV6-5|.|TRBJ1-2
CASSYLRTGDYGYTF
TGTGCCAGCAGTTACCTCCGGACAGGGGACTATGGCTACACCTTC